A single sample is the source of the 25 T cell receptor beta chains below, sequenced in a study of technical replicates of blood from a handful of donors. The assay was immunoSEQ multiplex PCR, and TCRdb's table has in-frame clones only and misses some. The repertoire consists of fewer than 95,000 clones, with 94% occurring once and the leading ten covering over 0.2%. The sample was T cells isolated from PBMCs. The receptors were sampled from a human donor in good health.

This clone was detected once. The chain uses TRBV19 and TRBJ2-7; D is ambiguous. The CDR3 has 14 amino acids. CDR1 and CDR2 from the germline V gene are LNHDA and SQIVND (reference sequence). The ends were cut back, 1 base at V and 2 bases at J, with 9 bases in the middle. The CDR3 sequence: CASSIVTGAYEQYF. The CDR3 DNA sequence: TGTGCCAGTAGTATAGTAACCGGAGCCTACGAGCAGTACTTC.

The rearrangement joins TRBV6-5 to TRBJ2-4; perhaps TRBD1 as D (6 bases). The CDR3 has 13 amino acids. V was shortened by 7 bases and J by 7 bases, with 14 bases between the two germline ends. The germline V gene has CDR1 MNHEY and CDR2 SVGAGI. The CDR3 DNA reads as TGTGCCAGCACCAGCATGAGGGGGAACATTCAGTACTTC. It yields the protein CASTSMRGNIQYF.

The rearrangement joins TRBV27 to TRBJ1-2; D remains unclear. Germline V lookup: CDR1 MNHEY, CDR2 SMNVEV (reference sequence). With 2 bases removed from V and 7 bases from J, the gap between germline ends came to 14 bases. The CDR3 is made up of 14 amino acids. In DNA form, the CDR3 reads TGTGCCAGCAGTTTAGGGATAGGAGGATCTGGCTACACCTTC. Its translation is CASSLGIGGSGYTF.

This chain connects TRBV29-1 to TRBJ2-1; D possibly corresponds to TRBD2 (6 bases). The length of the CDR3 is 14 residues. The V end lost 2 bases, the J end lost 8 bases, and 16 bases lay between the germline ends. Germline CDR1 SQVTM, CDR2 ANQGSEA. The CDR3 DNA follows: TGCAGCGTTGAAATTGGGGGGAGAGGGGATGAGCAGTTCTTC. Its protein product is CSVEIGGRGDEQFF.

The V call is TRBV23-1, the J call TRBJ2-2; TRBD2 is a possible D gene (7 bases). TRBV23-1 is reported as an ORF; its role is uncertain. V lost 4 bases, J lost 5 bases, and 14 bases lay in between. The CDR3 has 15 amino acids. The CDR3 coding sequence is TGCGCCAGCAGTCTTTCGCGGGGGCAAACCGGGGAGCTGTTTTTT. Its protein product is CASSLSRGQTGELFF.

This clone was observed a handful of times. The chain employs TRBV27 and TRBJ2-3; TRBD2 matches 9 bases. Germline CDR1 and CDR2: MNHEY and SMNVEV (reference sequence). The CDR3 runs to 16 residues. The J segment lost 4 bases and the V segment lost 5 bases, leaving 10 bases of the junction unmatched. The CDR3 spells CASSPYSGRGPDTQYF. The DNA of the CDR3 is TGTGCCAGCAGTCCCTATAGCGGGAGAGGCCCAGATACGCAGTATTTT.

This chain's CDR3 is CASSFLAGARGHNEQFF. The DNA of the CDR3 is TGTGCCAGCAGCTTTCTGGCGGGAGCGCGGGGCCACAATGAGCAGTTCTTC. J is TRBJ2-1 and V is TRBV11-3; 7 bases are a match to TRBD2. V lost 3 bases, J lost 5 bases, and 13 bases stayed unmatched. Germline loops: CDR1 SGHNT, CDR2 YENEEA. The CDR3 covers 17 residues. The full variable domain, with the rest looked up from reference TRBV11-3 and TRBJ2-1, is EAGVVQSPRYKIIEKKQPVAFWCNPISGHNTLYWYLQNLGQGPELLIRYENEEAVDDSQLPKDRFSAERLKGVDSTLKIQPAELGDSAVYLCASSFLAGARGHNEQFFGPGTRLTVL.

The chain couples TRBV5-1 to TRBJ1-1; D is ambiguous. The germline CDR1 and CDR2 sequences are SGHRS and YFSETQ. The CDR3 extends over 14 amino acids. The V end was cut by 0 bases, the J end by 2 bases, with 8 bases between. The CDR3 nucleotides read TGCGCCAGCAGCTTGGCCGGAGGTAACACTGAAGCTTTCTTT. It encodes CASSLAGGNTEAFF.

The chain combines TRBV19 with TRBJ2-1, with TRBD1 matching 11 bases. CDR1 and CDR2 (germline): LNHDA, SQIVND (reference sequence). The CDR3 has 15 residues. The junction had 4 bases not matched to a gene; V was cut back by 5 bases and J by 4 bases. CDR3 loop: CASSPGQGDYNEQFF. The CDR3 region has the DNA TGTGCCAGTAGTCCGGGACAGGGGGATTACAATGAGCAGTTCTTC.

The genes are TRBV4-1 and TRBJ1-3; D may be TRBD1 (6 bases). The germline V and J ends were trimmed by 1 base and 4 bases, with 17 bases remaining between them. Germline assignment: CDR1 MGHRA and CDR2 YSYEKL. The CDR3 covers 17 residues. The CDR3 sequence: CASSQVFTTGTGNTIYF. In DNA form, the CDR3 reads TGCGCCAGCAGCCAAGTTTTCACTACCGGGACAGGAAACACCATATATTTT.

The rearrangement joins TRBV18 to TRBJ2-7; TRBD1 might be the D (6 bases). This CDR3 is built from 14 residues. The ends were cut back, 6 bases at V and 0 bases at J, with 12 bases in the middle. CDR1 is KGHSH, CDR2 LQKENI, per germline. CDR3 in amino acids: CASSPGTHSYEQYF. The CDR3 nucleotides read TGTGCCAGCTCCCCCGGGACACACTCCTACGAGCAGTACTTC.

In its sample, this clone was seen once. The genes are TRBV5-4 and TRBJ1-2; 9 positions match TRBD1. The length of the CDR3 is 14 residues. V trimming: 5 bases; J trimming: 8 bases; junction bases outside the gene matches: 10. Germline-derived CDR1 and CDR2 are SGHNT and YYREEE (reference sequence). DNA for the CDR3: TGTGCCAGCAGTCTGGACAGGGGACTCCAGGGCTACACCTTC. Amino acids: CASSLDRGLQGYTF.

CDR3 nucleotides: TGTGCCAGCAGCCCGACGGAGGACCTCACAGATACGCAGTATTTT. Its protein product is CASSPTEDLTDTQYF. The V call is TRBV5-6, the J call TRBJ2-3, with D perhaps matching TRBD2 (5 bases). The CDR3 runs to 15 residues. Germline V gene lookup returns CDR1 SGHDT and CDR2 YYEEEE. Trimming cost V 4 bases and J 2 bases, with 14 bases left between them. Full variable domain (missing parts from reference TRBV5-6 and TRBJ2-3): DAGVTQSPTHLIKTRGQQVTLRCSPKSGHDTVSWYQQALGQGPQFIFQYYEEEERQRGNFPDRFSGHQFPNYSSELNVNALLLGDSALYLCASSPTEDLTDTQYFGPGTRLTVL.

The chain uses TRBV29-1 and TRBJ1-1; a weak D match, TRBD1 (6 bases). Germline V gene lookup returns CDR1 SQVTM and CDR2 ANQGSEA. With 3 bases removed from V and 1 base from J, the gap between germline ends came to 12 bases. CDR3 length: 14 residues. CDR3 DNA: TGCAGCGTTGATTGGGGAGGGGGGAACACTGAAGCTTTCTTT. It specifies CSVDWGGGNTEAFF.

This clone was seen a single time. Here the CDR3 reads CAWSVQNNQPQHF. In DNA, the CDR3 is TGTGCCTGGAGTGTACAAAACAATCAGCCCCAGCATTTT. V is TRBV30 and J is TRBJ1-5; no clear D gene. Germline CDR1 GTSNPN, CDR2 SVGIG (reference sequence). V was pared by 0 bases and J by 3 bases, with 6 bases between. This CDR3 is built from 13 residues.

The chain recombines TRBV4-1 with TRBJ2-5, with a tentative D call TRBD1 (6 bases). V was clipped by 1 base and J by 2 bases, with 8 bases between them. CDR3 length equals 14 residues. CDR1 and CDR2 (germline): MGHRA, YSYEKL. In nucleotides, the CDR3 is TGCGCCAGCAGCCAAGTGAGGGGGCAAGAGACCCAGTACTTC. Its protein product is CASSQVRGQETQYF.

V is TRBV6-5 and J is TRBJ2-7, with 9 bases identical to TRBD2. The germline CDR1 and CDR2 sequences are MNHEY and SVGAGI. This CDR3 comprises 15 residues. Losses at the gene ends were 4 bases for V and 3 bases for J; bases not matched to a gene: 7. Here the CDR3 DNA reads TGTGCCAGCAGTTCCCTTGCTAGCGGGGACTACGAGCAGTACTTC. Residues: CASSSLASGDYEQYF.

The V call is TRBV5-1, the J call TRBJ1-1; 8 bases align to TRBD1. Germline-derived CDR1 and CDR2 are SGHRS and YFSETQ. This CDR3 region has 13 residues. Trimming took 4 bases from V and 7 from J; bases not matched to a gene: 6. The CDR3 protein is CASSVQGAGEAFF. The DNA for the CDR3 is TGCGCCAGCAGCGTGCAGGGGGCCGGTGAAGCTTTCTTT.

This chain connects TRBV30 to TRBJ2-7; 8 positions match TRBD1. This CDR3 spans 15 amino acids. Germline V CDR1 and CDR2: GTSNPN, SVGIG (reference sequence). Trimming removed 3 bases from V and 1 base from J; junction bases left unmatched: 8. CDR3 residues: CAWSGGTGPSYEQYF. CDR3 sequence (DNA): TGTGCCTGGAGCGGAGGGACAGGTCCTTCCTACGAGCAGTACTTC.

The V and J genes are TRBV19 and TRBJ2-7; 7 bases map to TRBD1. In germline, CDR1 is LNHDA, CDR2 SQIVND (reference sequence). CDR3 length: 15 residues. V gave up 4 bases and J gave up 2 bases; unmatched junction bases: 8. The CDR3 region has the DNA TGTGCCAGTAGTACTCAGGGGGTTATAGCCTACGAGCAGTACTTC. Its protein is CASSTQGVIAYEQYF.

The rearrangement links TRBV30 to TRBJ1-1, with 10 nucleotides matching TRBD1. Germline V gives CDR1 GTSNPN, CDR2 SVGIG (reference sequence). The CDR3 runs to 17 residues. Trimming removed 2 bases from V and 1 base from J; junction bases left unmatched: 10. This CDR3 is CAWSLEWDRGTNTEAFF. For the CDR3, the DNA is TGTGCCTGGAGTTTAGAGTGGGACAGGGGAACGAACACTGAAGCTTTCTTT.

CDR3 nucleotide sequence: TGCGCCAGCAGCCAACCAGGTAACCAAGTATACAATGAGCAGTTCTTC. Its protein product is CASSQPGNQVYNEQFF. The chain joins TRBV4-1 to TRBJ2-1, with D uncertain. V gave up 2 bases and J gave up 4 bases, with 15 bases separating them. Germline CDR1 MGHRA, CDR2 YSYEKL. The CDR3 spans 16 residues.

In its sample, this clone was seen once. This sequence joins TRBV15 and TRBJ2-1; D is unresolved. CDR1 and CDR2 (germline): LNHNV, YYDKDF (reference sequence). CDR3 length equals 12 residues. The CDR3 DNA reads as TGTGTTATTAGTCCCGGCTACAATGAGCAGTTCTTC. This sequence encodes CVISPGYNEQFF.

This clone showed up just once. The J gene is TRBJ2-5, the V gene TRBV29-1; a weak D match, TRBD2 (5 bases). CDR1 is SQVTM, CDR2 ANQGSEA, per germline. The CDR3 is made up of 12 amino acids. V was pared by 7 bases and J by 2 bases, with 11 bases between. CDR3 DNA: TGCAGCGCCCGGACTGATCAAGAGACCCAGTACTTC. It specifies CSARTDQETQYF.

The chain recombines TRBV29-1 with TRBJ2-1; 7 bases are shared with TRBD1. CDR1 and CDR2 from the germline V gene are SQVTM and ANQGSEA. This CDR3 comprises 13 residues. V dropped 0 bases and J dropped 10; count of bases not matched to a gene: 6. The CDR3: CSVEDQGVVEQFF. The CDR3 DNA reads as TGCAGCGTTGAAGATCAGGGGGTCGTAGAGCAGTTCTTC.